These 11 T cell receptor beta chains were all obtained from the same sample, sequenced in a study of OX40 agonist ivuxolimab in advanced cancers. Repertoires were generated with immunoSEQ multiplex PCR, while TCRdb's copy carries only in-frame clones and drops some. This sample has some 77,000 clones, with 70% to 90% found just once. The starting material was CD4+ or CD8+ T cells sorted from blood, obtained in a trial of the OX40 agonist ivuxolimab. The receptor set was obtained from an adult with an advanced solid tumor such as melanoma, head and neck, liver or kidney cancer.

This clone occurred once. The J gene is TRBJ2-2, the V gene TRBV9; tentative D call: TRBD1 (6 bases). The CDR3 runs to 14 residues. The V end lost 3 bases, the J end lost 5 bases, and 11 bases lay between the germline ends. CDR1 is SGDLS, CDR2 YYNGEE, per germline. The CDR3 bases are TGTGCCAGCAGCGGGGACACGTTTACCGGGGAGCTGTTTTTT. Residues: CASSGDTFTGELFF.

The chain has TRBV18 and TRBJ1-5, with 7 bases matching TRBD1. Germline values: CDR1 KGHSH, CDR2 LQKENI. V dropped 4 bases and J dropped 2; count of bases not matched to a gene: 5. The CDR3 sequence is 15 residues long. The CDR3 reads CASSRTTGGNQPQHF. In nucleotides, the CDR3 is TGTGCCAGCTCACGGACCACAGGGGGCAATCAGCCCCAGCATTTT.

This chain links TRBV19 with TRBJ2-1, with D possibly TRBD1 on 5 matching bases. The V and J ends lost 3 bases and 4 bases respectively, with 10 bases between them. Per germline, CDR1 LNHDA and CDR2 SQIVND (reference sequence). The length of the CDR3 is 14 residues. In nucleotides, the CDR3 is TGTGCCAGTAGTATTGGACGGACATACAATGAGCAGTTCTTC. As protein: CASSIGRTYNEQFF.

CDR3 sequence reads: CASSLRQGGTEAFF. CDR3 bases: TGCGCCAGCAGCTTGAGGCAGGGCGGAACTGAAGCTTTCTTT. The chain carries TRBV5-1 and TRBJ1-1; a weak D match, TRBD1 (5 bases). Germline loops: CDR1 SGHRS, CDR2 YFSETQ. V lost 1 base, J lost 5 bases, and 12 bases lay in between. The length of the CDR3 is 14 residues.

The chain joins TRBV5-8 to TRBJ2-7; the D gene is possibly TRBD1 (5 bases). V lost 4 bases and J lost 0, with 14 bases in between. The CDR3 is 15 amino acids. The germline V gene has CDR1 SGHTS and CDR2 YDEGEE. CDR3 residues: CASSQRLRVSYEQYF. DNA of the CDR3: TGTGCCAGCAGCCAAAGACTCAGGGTCTCCTACGAGCAGTACTTC.

CDR3 residues: CASSLTPNSGNTIYF. The CDR3 DNA is TGTGCCAGCAGCTTAACACCAAACTCTGGAAACACCATATATTTT. V gene TRBV7-2 combines with J gene TRBJ1-3, with D unresolved. The CDR3 consists of 15 residues. V was clipped by 2 bases and J by 0 bases, with 8 bases between them. Per the germline V gene, CDR1 is SGHTA and CDR2 is FQGNSA.

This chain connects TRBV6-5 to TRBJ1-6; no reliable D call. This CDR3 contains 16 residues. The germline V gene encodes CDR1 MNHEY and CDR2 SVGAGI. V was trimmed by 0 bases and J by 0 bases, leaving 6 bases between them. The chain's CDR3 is CASSYSGNSYNSPLHF. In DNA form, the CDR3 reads TGTGCCAGCAGTTACTCCGGGAACTCCTATAATTCACCCCTCCACTTT.

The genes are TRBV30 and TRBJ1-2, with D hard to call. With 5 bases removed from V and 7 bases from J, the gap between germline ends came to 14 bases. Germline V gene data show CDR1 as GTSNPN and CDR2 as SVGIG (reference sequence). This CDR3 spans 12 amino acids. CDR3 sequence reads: CAWGPQSGGYTF. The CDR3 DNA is TGTGCCTGGGGGCCACAGTCAGGTGGCTACACCTTC.

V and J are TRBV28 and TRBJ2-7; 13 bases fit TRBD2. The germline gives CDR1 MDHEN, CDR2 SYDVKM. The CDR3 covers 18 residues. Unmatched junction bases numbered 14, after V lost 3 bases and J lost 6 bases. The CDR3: CASSFFGLAGVVSGEQYF. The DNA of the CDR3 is TGTGCCAGCAGTTTCTTCGGACTAGCGGGAGTAGTAAGTGGCGAGCAGTACTTC.

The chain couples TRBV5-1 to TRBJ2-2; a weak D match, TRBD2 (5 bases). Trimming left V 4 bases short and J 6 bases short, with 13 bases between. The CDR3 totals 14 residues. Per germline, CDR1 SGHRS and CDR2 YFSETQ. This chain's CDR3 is CASSPPAGAGELFF. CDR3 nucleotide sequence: TGCGCCAGCAGCCCCCCGGCCGGGGCCGGGGAGCTGTTTTTT.

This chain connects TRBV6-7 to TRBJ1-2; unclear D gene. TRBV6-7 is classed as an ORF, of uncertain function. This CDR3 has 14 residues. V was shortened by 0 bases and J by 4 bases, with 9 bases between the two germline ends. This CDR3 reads CASSYSTTFYGYTF. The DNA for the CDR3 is TGTGCCAGCAGTTACTCGACAACTTTCTATGGCTACACCTTC.